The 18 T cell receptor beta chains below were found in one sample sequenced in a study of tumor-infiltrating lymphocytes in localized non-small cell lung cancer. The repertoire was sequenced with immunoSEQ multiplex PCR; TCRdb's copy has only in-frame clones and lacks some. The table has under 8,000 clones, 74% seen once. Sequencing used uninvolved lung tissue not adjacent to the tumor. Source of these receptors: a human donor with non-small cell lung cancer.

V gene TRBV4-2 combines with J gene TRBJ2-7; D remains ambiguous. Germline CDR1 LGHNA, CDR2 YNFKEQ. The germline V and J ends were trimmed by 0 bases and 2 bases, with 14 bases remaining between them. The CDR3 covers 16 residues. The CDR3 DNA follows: TGTGCCAGCAGCCAAGAGTTCAGCACTCCCCCCTACGAGCAGTACTTC. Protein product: CASSQEFSTPPYEQYF.

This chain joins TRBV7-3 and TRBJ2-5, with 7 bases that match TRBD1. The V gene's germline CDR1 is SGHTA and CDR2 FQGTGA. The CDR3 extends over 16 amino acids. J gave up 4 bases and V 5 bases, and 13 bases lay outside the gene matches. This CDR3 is CASSQRTTGIRETQYF. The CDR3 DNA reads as TGTGCCAGCAGCCAACGGACGACAGGGATTAGAGAGACCCAGTACTTC.

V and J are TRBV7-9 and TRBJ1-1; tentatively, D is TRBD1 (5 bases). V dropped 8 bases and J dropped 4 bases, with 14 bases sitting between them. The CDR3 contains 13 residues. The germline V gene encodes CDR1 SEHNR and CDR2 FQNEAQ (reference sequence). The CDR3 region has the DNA TGTGCCAGCGAACCTACAGGATCCACTGAAGCTTTCTTT. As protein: CASEPTGSTEAFF.

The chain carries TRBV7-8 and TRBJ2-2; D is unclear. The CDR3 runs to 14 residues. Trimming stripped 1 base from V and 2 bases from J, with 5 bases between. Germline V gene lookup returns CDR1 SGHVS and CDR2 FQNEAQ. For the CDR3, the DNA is TGTGCCAGCAGCTTAGAACTCAACACCGGGGAGCTGTTTTTT. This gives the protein CASSLELNTGELFF.

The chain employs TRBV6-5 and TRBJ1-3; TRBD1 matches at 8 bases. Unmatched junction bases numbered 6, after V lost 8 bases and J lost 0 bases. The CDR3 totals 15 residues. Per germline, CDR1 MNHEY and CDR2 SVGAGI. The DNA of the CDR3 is TGTGCCAGCGCAAGACAGGGGTCCTCTGGAAACACCATATATTTT. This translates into CASARQGSSGNTIYF.

Written as DNA, the CDR3 is TGTGCCAGCAACCGGGACAGCCAGAACACCGGGGAGCTGTTTTTT. Translated: CASNRDSQNTGELFF. The J gene is TRBJ2-2, the V gene TRBV25-1; 7 bases agree with TRBD1. The V segment lost 7 bases and the J segment 1 base; nucleotides outside the gene matches: 6. The germline gives CDR1 MGHDK, CDR2 SYGVNS. The CDR3 has 15 residues.

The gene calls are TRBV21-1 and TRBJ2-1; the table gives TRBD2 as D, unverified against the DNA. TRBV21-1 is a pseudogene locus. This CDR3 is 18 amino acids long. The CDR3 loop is CASSIGTSGRVSYNEQFF. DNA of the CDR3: TGTGCCAGCAGCATAGGGACTAGCGGGAGGGTCTCCTACAATGAGCAGTTCTTC.

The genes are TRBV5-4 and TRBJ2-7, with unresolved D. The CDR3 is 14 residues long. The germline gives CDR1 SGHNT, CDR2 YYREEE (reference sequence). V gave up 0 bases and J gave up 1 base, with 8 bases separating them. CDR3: CASSLVGASYEQYF. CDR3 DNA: TGTGCCAGCAGCTTGGTGGGCGCTTCCTACGAGCAGTACTTC.

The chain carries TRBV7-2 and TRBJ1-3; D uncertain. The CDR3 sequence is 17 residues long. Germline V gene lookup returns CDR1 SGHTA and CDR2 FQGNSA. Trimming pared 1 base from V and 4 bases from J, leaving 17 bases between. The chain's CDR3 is CASSLEWIGVSGNTIYF. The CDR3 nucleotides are TGTGCCAGCAGCTTAGAGTGGATCGGGGTTTCAGGAAACACCATATATTTT. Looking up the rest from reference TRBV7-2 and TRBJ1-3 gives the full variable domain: GAGVSQSPSNKVTEKGKDVELRCDPISGHTALYWYRQSLGQGLEFLIYFQGNSAPDKSGLPSDRFSAERTGGSVSTLTIQRTQQEDSAVYLCASSLEWIGVSGNTIYFGEGSWLTVV.

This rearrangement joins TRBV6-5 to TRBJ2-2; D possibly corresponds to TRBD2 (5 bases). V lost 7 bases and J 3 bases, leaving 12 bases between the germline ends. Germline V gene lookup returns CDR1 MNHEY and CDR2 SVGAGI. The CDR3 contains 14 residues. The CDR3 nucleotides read TGTGCCAGCATGCCAACTAGGTACACCGGGGAGCTGTTTTTT. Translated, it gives CASMPTRYTGELFF.

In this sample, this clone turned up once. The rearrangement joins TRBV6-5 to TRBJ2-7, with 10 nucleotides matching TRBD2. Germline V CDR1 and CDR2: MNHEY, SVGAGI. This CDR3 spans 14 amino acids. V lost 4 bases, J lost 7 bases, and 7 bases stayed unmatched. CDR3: CASSSAGGKREQYF. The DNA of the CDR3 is TGTGCCAGCAGTTCAGCGGGAGGGAAGAGGGAGCAGTACTTC.

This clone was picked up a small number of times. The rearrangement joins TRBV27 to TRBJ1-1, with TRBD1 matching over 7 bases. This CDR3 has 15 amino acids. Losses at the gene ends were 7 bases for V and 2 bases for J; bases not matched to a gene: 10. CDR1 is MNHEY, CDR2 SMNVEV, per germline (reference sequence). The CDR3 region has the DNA TGTGCCAGCATGAGGGGGCGGAACGGTAACACTGAAGCTTTCTTT. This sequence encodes CASMRGRNGNTEAFF.

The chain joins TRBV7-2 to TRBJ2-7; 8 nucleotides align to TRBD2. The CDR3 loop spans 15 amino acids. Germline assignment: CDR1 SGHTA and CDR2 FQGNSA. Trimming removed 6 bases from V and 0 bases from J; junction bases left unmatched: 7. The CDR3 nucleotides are TGTGCCAGCAGTCGTAGCGGGGTAAGCTCCTACGAGCAGTACTTC. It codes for CASSRSGVSSYEQYF. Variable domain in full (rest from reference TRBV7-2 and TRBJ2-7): GAGVSQSPSNKVTEKGKDVELRCDPISGHTALYWYRQSLGQGLEFLIYFQGNSAPDKSGLPSDRFSAERTGGSVSTLTIQRTQQEDSAVYLCASSRSGVSSYEQYFGPGTRLTVT.

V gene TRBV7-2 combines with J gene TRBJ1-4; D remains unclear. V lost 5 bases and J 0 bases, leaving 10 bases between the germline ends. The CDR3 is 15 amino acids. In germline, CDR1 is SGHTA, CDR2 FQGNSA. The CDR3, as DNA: TGTGCCAGCAGCCCCGGGCCTTCAACTAATGAAAAACTGTTTTTT. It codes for CASSPGPSTNEKLFF.

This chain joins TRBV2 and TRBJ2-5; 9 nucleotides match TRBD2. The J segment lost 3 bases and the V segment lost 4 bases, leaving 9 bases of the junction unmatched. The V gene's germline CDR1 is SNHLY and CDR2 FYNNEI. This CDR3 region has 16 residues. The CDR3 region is CASSVSSGRPEETQYF. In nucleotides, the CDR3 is TGTGCCAGCAGTGTTTCCAGCGGGAGGCCTGAAGAGACCCAGTACTTC.

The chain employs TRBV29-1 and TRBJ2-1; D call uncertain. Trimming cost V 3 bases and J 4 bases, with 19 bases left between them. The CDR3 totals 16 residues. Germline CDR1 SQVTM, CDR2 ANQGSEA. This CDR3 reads CSVDRSRGGLYNEQFF. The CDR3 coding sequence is TGCAGCGTTGACCGGAGCCGAGGCGGCCTATACAATGAGCAGTTCTTC.

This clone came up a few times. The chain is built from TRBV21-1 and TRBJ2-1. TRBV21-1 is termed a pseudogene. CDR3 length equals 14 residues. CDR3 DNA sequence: TGTGCCAGCATCACAAGGGACCCGGACAATGAGCAGTTCTTC. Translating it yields CASITRDPDNEQFF.

The CDR3 spells CASSALQGYEQYF. CDR3 in DNA: TGTGCCAGTAGTGCGCTACAGGGCTACGAGCAGTACTTC. The V and J genes are TRBV19 and TRBJ2-7, with a weak D call TRBD1 (6 bases). This CDR3 has 13 amino acids. Germline CDR1 is LNHDA and CDR2 is SQIVND (reference sequence). V lost 5 bases and J lost 3, with 11 bases in between. Using reference TRBV19 and TRBJ2-7 for the parts outside the CDR3, the full variable domain is DGGITQSPKYLFRKEGQNVTLSCEQNLNHDAMYWYRQDPGQGLRLIYYSQIVNDFQKGDIAEGYSVSREKKESFPLTVTSAQKNPTAFYLCASSALQGYEQYFGPGTRLTVT.